This TCR beta chain was documented in a study of T cells in Graves' hyperthyroidism and ophthalmopathy. Study-wide background: Peripheral blood sampling occurred at initial diagnosis, before any treatment. The study's findings and limits: Most clonotypes expanded in thyroid above 0.001 were likewise present in blood. Ophthalmopathy was distinguished from stable hyperthyroidism by 13 V-J signatures.

The ends lost 6 bases at V and 4 bases at J; junction bases unmatched: 17. CDR1 and CDR2 from the germline V gene are MNHEY and SVGEGT. The CDR3 sequence is 19 residues long. In this sample, this clonotype turned up many times. Its target is unknown. The CDR3 regions of TCR beta were amplified from RNA transcripts. First-round RT-PCR of the TCR CDR3 relied on the HTBI primer set. TCRdb ran MiXCR on the multiplex PCR reads and lists one entry per CDR3 protein. The sample records some 300,000 distinct CDR3 sequences, about 14% being singletons. PBMCs were sourced from more than 7.5 ml fresh peripheral blood.

This sequence originates from a woman aged 30 to 39 with Graves' hyperthyroidism that later progressed to Graves' ophthalmopathy. Sequencing was performed on blood. This chain connects TRBV6-2 or TRBV6-3 to TRBJ2-7, with TRBD2 matching 14 bases. CDR3 DNA sequence: TGTGCCAGCAGAGTTACACGGGGACTAGCGGGAGTCTGGAATTACGAGCAGTACTTC. Residues: CASRVTRGLAGVWNYEQYF.